These T cell receptor beta chains were read from a single sample in a study of graft-versus-host responses after intestinal transplantation. No cognate antigen is known for these TCRs. The method was immunoSEQ multiplex PCR; TCRdb's version includes in-frame clones alone and lacks a portion of them. The data show about 90,000 clones, with under 95% seen just once and approximately 0.33% held by the top ten. The sequencing used unstimulated CD4+ T cells sorted from spleen or lymph node cells, collected before transplant. The receptors originated from a human donor who was the organ donor for an intestinal transplant. CDR3s include the opening cysteine and the closing phenylalanine or tryptophan. The D gene is left open where the match is weak. Clone sizes are given selectively: once, few, many, or a class where the clone is expanded.

TRBJ2-3	.	TRBV27	.	CASSLTLTSHSTDTQYF	TGTGCCAGCAGTTTGACACTGACTAGTCATAGCACAGATACGCAGTATTTT
TRBJ2-1	TRBD2	TRBV14	.	CASRGGSSYNEQFF	TGTGCCAGCAGAGGCGGGAGTTCCTACAATGAGCAGTTCTTC
TRBJ2-7	TRBD1	TRBV29-1	.	CSVGTGGYEQYF	TGCAGCGTCGGGACAGGGGGCTACGAGCAGTACTTC
TRBJ2-5	TRBD2	TRBV15	.	CATSRVGTSEQETQYF	TGTGCCACCAGCAGAGTTGGGACTAGCGAACAAGAGACCCAGTACTTC
TRBJ1-1	.	TRBV6-5	.	CASKFRQGLNTEAFF	TGTGCCAGCAAATTTAGGCAGGGGTTGAACACTGAAGCTTTCTTT
TRBJ1-1	.	TRBV6-5	few	CASSRGAGEAFF	TGTGCCAGCAGTCGGGGGGCGGGGGAAGCTTTCTTT
TRBJ2-2	TRBD2	TRBV5-1	.	CASSRGGSTGELFF	TGCGCCAGCAGCCGGGGGGGAAGCACCGGGGAGCTGTTTTTT
TRBJ1-5	TRBD1	TRBV28	.	CASRTGGAYQPQHF	TGTGCCAGCAGGACAGGGGGCGCATATCAGCCCCAGCATTTT
TRBJ1-1	.	TRBV10-2	once	CASYTGWKTEAFF	TGCGCCAGCTATACAGGGTGGAAAACTGAAGCTTTCTTT
TRBJ2-1	TRBD2	TRBV30	.	CAWCSGTSGNNEQFF	TGTGCCTGGTGCTCCGGGACTAGCGGGAACAATGAGCAGTTCTTC
TRBJ2-3	TRBD1	TRBV18	.	CASSPPGGSTDTQYF	TGTGCCAGCTCACCGCCAGGGGGTAGCACAGATACGCAGTATTTT
TRBJ1-5	.	TRBV12-5	.	CASGSAVTGRNQPQHF	TGTGCTAGTGGTTCGGCCGTAACAGGGAGAAATCAGCCCCAGCATTTT
TRBJ2-7	TRBD2	TRBV5-1	.	CASSTGTTTYEQYF	TGCGCCAGCAGCACCGGGACTACCACCTACGAGCAGTACTTC
TRBJ2-7	TRBD1	TRBV7-9	.	CASSSLPGQGATYEQYF	TGTGCCAGCAGCTCCCTACCCGGACAGGGGGCGACCTACGAGCAGTACTTC
TRBJ2-5	.	TRBV28	.	CASSLLRLRQPQETQYF	TGTGCCAGCAGTTTATTGAGGCTCAGACAGCCTCAAGAGACCCAGTACTTC
TRBJ2-7	.	TRBV29-1	.	CSVVVAYEQYF	TGCAGCGTTGTGGTAGCCTACGAGCAGTACTTC
TRBJ2-7	.	TRBV19	.	CASSIPGRGNEQYF	TGTGCCAGTAGTATACCCGGCAGGGGAAACGAGCAGTACTTC
TRBJ1-6	TRBD1	TRBV30	.	CAWSRDRSFYNSPLHF	TGTGCCTGGAGTAGGGACAGGTCCTTCTATAATTCACCCCTCCACTTT
TRBJ1-2	TRBD1	TRBV9	.	CASSAGQPYGYTF	TGTGCCAGCAGCGCGGGACAGCCCTATGGCTACACCTTC
TRBJ2-3	TRBD2	TRBV9	.	CASSVDRGGADTQYF	TGTGCCAGCAGCGTAGATCGGGGGGGAGCAGATACGCAGTATTTT
TRBJ1-2	.	TRBV29-1	.	CSVEDHQGGYGYTF	TGCAGCGTTGAAGATCACCAGGGAGGCTATGGCTACACCTTC
TRBJ2-5	.	TRBV7-8	.	CASSLGTQETQYF	TGTGCCAGCAGCTTAGGGACACAAGAGACCCAGTACTTC
TRBJ2-5	.	TRBV7-2	.	CASTRGGERGETQYF	TGTGCCAGCACCCGAGGGGGAGAGAGGGGAGAGACCCAGTACTTC
TRBJ1-2	TRBD1	TRBV28	.	CASSPGTGYYGYTF	TGTGCCAGCAGTCCCGGGACAGGGTACTATGGCTACACCTTC
TRBJ2-7	.	TRBV5-5	.	CASSRGYEQYF	TGTGCCAGCAGTAGGGGTTACGAGCAGTACTTC
TRBJ2-3	.	TRBV7-3	.	CASSLSRGYTQYF	TGTGCCAGCAGCTTATCTAGGGGATATACGCAGTATTTT
TRBJ2-5	TRBD2	TRBV11-3	.	CASSLDFLAGRETQYF	TGTGCCAGCAGCTTAGATTTCCTAGCGGGGCGAGAGACCCAGTACTTC
TRBJ2-1	.	TRBV5-1	.	CASSLGPQYTYNEQFF	TGCGCCAGCAGCTTGGGGCCCCAATATACCTACAATGAGCAGTTCTTC
TRBJ1-2	.	TRBV6-6	.	CASTASGGRWGYTF	TGTGCCAGCACCGCCTCGGGGGGGCGGTGGGGCTACACCTTC
TRBJ2-5	TRBD1	TRBV6-1	.	CASSETGDRTQYF	TGTGCCAGCAGTGAGACAGGGGACAGGACCCAGTACTTC
TRBJ1-2	.	TRBV7-9	.	CASSLDQGWNYGYTF	TGTGCCAGCAGCTTAGACCAGGGTTGGAACTATGGCTACACCTTC
TRBJ2-7	.	TRBV11-3	.	CASSFAYEQYF	TGTGCCAGCAGCTTCGCCTACGAGCAGTACTTC
TRBJ2-1	TRBD2	TRBV27	.	CASRLAGGYNEQFF	TGTGCCAGCAGACTAGCGGGGGGGTACAATGAGCAGTTCTTC
TRBJ2-1	.	TRBV7-9	.	CASSLAQEYNEQFF	TGTGCCAGCAGCTTAGCCCAGGAATACAATGAGCAGTTCTTC
TRBJ1-5	.	TRBV28	.	CASSLWGGSNQPQHF	TGTGCCAGCAGTTTATGGGGGGGTAGCAATCAGCCCCAGCATTTT
TRBJ2-5	.	TRBV7-3	once	CASSFKAQETQYF	TGTGCCAGCAGCTTTAAAGCCCAAGAGACCCAGTACTTC
TRBJ1-6	TRBD1	TRBV30	once	CAWRQGADNSPLHF	TGTGCCTGGAGGCAGGGGGCCGATAATTCACCCCTCCACTTT
TRBJ2-7	TRBD1	TRBV7-2	.	CASSHGWDRFYVEQYF	TGTGCCAGCAGTCATGGGTGGGACAGGTTCTACGTGGAGCAGTACTTC
TRBJ2-1	.	TRBV19	.	CATTQSSYNEQFF	TGTGCCACGACTCAGTCATCCTACAATGAGCAGTTCTTC
TRBJ2-2	.	TRBV10-3	once	CAISESRSTGELFF	TGTGCCATCAGTGAGTCGCGGTCCACCGGGGAGCTGTTTTTT
TRBJ1-1	TRBD1	TRBV5-1	.	CASSSRTGVLNTEAFF	TGCGCCAGCAGCTCCAGGACAGGGGTTTTGAACACTGAAGCTTTCTTT
TRBJ2-3	TRBD2	TRBV5-6	.	CASSLGLALYLSNTDTQYF	TGTGCCAGCAGCTTGGGACTAGCACTTTACCTCAGTAACACAGATACGCAGTATTTT
TRBJ2-1	.	TRBV11-2	.	CASSLAEASYNEQFF	TGTGCCAGCAGCTTAGCTGAGGCCTCCTACAATGAGCAGTTCTTC
TRBJ1-6	.	TRBV6-1	.	CASSEAGAGLNSPLHF	TGTGCCAGCAGTGAAGCTGGGGCAGGCTTGAATTCACCCCTCCACTTT
TRBJ2-3	TRBD2	TRBV6-1	.	CASSGLAGRTDTQYF	TGTGCCAGCTCTGGACTAGCGGGGAGGACAGATACGCAGTATTTT